This is a list of T cell receptor beta chains from one sample in a study of identical twins. Via MiXCR, TCRdb re-called the 5' RACE reads, giving one row per CDR3 protein. The table lists 150,000 or so distinct CDR3 sequences, 3% to 4.5% of them singletons. Material: memory T cells sorted from blood. All receptors derive from a man aged 18-30 years in good health. Both conserved end residues are part of each CDR3. Fields, in order: CDR3 length, V gene, clone size, D gene, J gene, CDR3 protein, CDR3 DNA. A D gene is named only where the DNA matches it firmly. Rows may omit the clone size; those that give it use once, few, many or a size class.

15	TRBV7-9	many	-	TRBJ2-5	CASSSPASVQETQYF	TGTGCCAGCAGCTCCCCAGCATCGGTCCAAGAGACCCAGTACTTC
15	TRBV28	-	TRBD2	TRBJ2-1	CASTRGVSSYNEQFF	TGTGCCAGCACCCGGGGGGTAAGCTCCTACAATGAGCAGTTCTTC
17	TRBV7-9	many	-	TRBJ2-3	CASSLGSGGVSTDTQYF	TGTGCCAGCAGCTTGGGATCGGGCGGGGTTAGCACAGATACGCAGTATTTT
12	TRBV20-1	few	-	TRBJ2-1	CSWEDNDNEQFF	TGCAGTTGGGAGGATAATGACAATGAGCAGTTCTTC
14	TRBV2	few	TRBD1	TRBJ1-5	CASRAAGGLQPQHF	TGTGCCAGCAGGGCGGCAGGGGGTCTGCAGCCCCAGCATTTT
22	TRBV4-1	many	TRBD2	TRBJ2-5	CASSPPPVRRGTRVKTGETQYF	TGCGCCAGCAGCCCCCCTCCTGTACGCCGGGGGACTAGAGTGAAGACGGGGGAGACCCAGTACTTC
18	TRBV11-1	many	TRBD2	TRBJ2-4	CASSFGLSGGGAKNIQYF	TGTGCCAGCAGCTTTGGTTTGTCGGGAGGAGGCGCCAAAAACATTCAGTACTTC
16	TRBV12-3/TRBV12-4	many	-	TRBJ2-1	CASSFTLPKPYNEQFF	TGTGCCAGCAGTTTCACCCTGCCCAAACCTTACAATGAGCAGTTCTTC
12	TRBV10-3	few	-	TRBJ2-5	CAISESIETQYF	TGTGCCATCAGTGAGTCAATTGAGACCCAGTACTTC
16	TRBV7-8	many	TRBD2	TRBJ2-1	CASSFRLAGGLGGQFF	TGTGCCAGCAGCTTCAGGCTAGCGGGAGGTTTAGGGGGGCAGTTCTTC
15	TRBV24-1	-	-	TRBJ2-1	CATSEADNLKDEQFF	TGTGCCACCAGTGAGGCGGACAATCTAAAGGATGAGCAGTTCTTC
13	TRBV2	many	-	TRBJ1-1	CASSEVVNTEAFF	TGTGCCAGCAGTGAAGTAGTGAACACTGAAGCTTTCTTT
15	TRBV7-6	many	TRBD2	TRBJ2-1	CAISPGEGHGDEQFF	TGTGCCATCTCCCCTGGGGAGGGCCATGGGGATGAGCAGTTCTTC
15	TRBV5-1	many	TRBD1	TRBJ2-5	CASSFGTGLRETQYF	TGCGCCAGCAGCTTTGGGACAGGCCTTAGGGAGACCCAGTACTTC
15	TRBV15	many	-	TRBJ2-1	CATSRAGLTYNEQFF	TGTGCCACCAGCAGAGCGGGACTGACCTACAATGAGCAGTTCTTC
15	TRBV6-5	many	-	TRBJ1-1	CASSYSGGPGTEAFF	TGTGCCAGCAGTTACTCCGGGGGACCGGGAACTGAAGCTTTCTTT
16	TRBV20-1	many	TRBD2	TRBJ2-5	CSASGPAGGAQETQYF	TGCAGTGCTAGCGGCCCAGCGGGAGGTGCCCAAGAGACCCAGTACTTC
18	TRBV3-1	many	TRBD2	TRBJ2-1	CASSTTPGLTRSYNEQFF	TGTGCCAGCAGCACGACGCCGGGACTAACTAGGTCCTACAATGAGCAGTTCTTC
15	TRBV5-1	many	-	TRBJ2-2	CASSPREGGTGELFF	TGCGCCAGCAGCCCCCGAGAAGGAGGGACCGGGGAGCTGTTTTTT
14	TRBV7-2	many	TRBD1	TRBJ2-7	CASSSTGNVGEQYF	TGTGCCAGCAGCTCGACAGGGAACGTAGGCGAGCAGTACTTC
16	TRBV12-3/TRBV12-4	many	-	TRBJ1-6	CASSLGGRGAISPLHF	TGTGCCAGCAGTTTAGGTGGTAGGGGGGCTATTTCACCCCTCCACTTT
12	TRBV20-1	many	-	TRBJ1-4	CSAPSPEEKLFF	TGCAGTGCCCCATCACCGGAGGAAAAACTGTTTTTT
13	TRBV5-6	many	-	TRBJ1-1	CASSLLSGVGAFF	TGTGCCAGCAGCTTGCTGTCAGGGGTGGGAGCTTTCTTT
15	TRBV4-3	many	-	TRBJ1-5	CASSQGPGMGQPQHF	TGCGCCAGCAGCCAAGGGCCAGGTATGGGTCAGCCCCAGCATTTT
16	TRBV12-3/TRBV12-4	many	TRBD2	TRBJ2-1	CASSLGGLAVGDEQFF	TGTGCCAGCAGTTTAGGCGGACTAGCCGTGGGGGATGAGCAGTTCTTC
16	TRBV27	many	-	TRBJ2-3	CASSPIPKFRTDTQYF	TGTGCCAGCAGTCCGATTCCAAAGTTCCGCACAGATACGCAGTATTTT
19	TRBV4-1	many	-	TRBJ2-6	CASSQDHGIATSGANVLTF	TGCGCCAGCAGCCAAGATCACGGGATAGCGACCTCTGGGGCCAACGTCCTGACTTTC
14	TRBV4-2	once	-	TRBJ1-6	CASSQEVGETSLHF	TGTGCCAGCAGCCAAGAGGTCGGAGAAACGTCCCTCCACTTT
16	TRBV9	many	TRBD1	TRBJ2-2	CASSPIGQGAIGELFF	TGTGCCAGCAGCCCCATAGGACAGGGGGCTATCGGGGAGCTGTTTTTT
17	TRBV7-8	many	-	TRBJ2-1	CASSLRESPSSYNEQFF	TGTGCCAGCAGCTTAAGGGAGAGCCCCAGCTCCTACAATGAGCAGTTCTTC
15	TRBV7-6	-	TRBD2	TRBJ2-1	CASSLSGRAPNEQFF	TGTGCCAGCAGCCTAAGCGGGAGGGCCCCCAATGAGCAGTTCTTC
15	TRBV28	many	-	TRBJ1-2	CASSTSMGEDYGYTF	TGTGCCAGCAGTACCTCCATGGGGGAGGATTATGGCTACACCTTC
15	TRBV30	many	-	TRBJ1-6	CAWSVTGGQNSPLHF	TGTGCCTGGAGTGTTACCGGGGGCCAAAATTCACCCCTCCACTTT
17	TRBV7-3	many	TRBD2	TRBJ2-1	CATLGLAGAMVSNEQFF	TGTGCCACCTTAGGACTAGCGGGAGCGATGGTTAGCAATGAGCAGTTCTTC
12	TRBV20-1	many	-	TRBJ1-2	CSASFLSSGYTF	TGCAGTGCTAGTTTTCTGAGCAGTGGCTACACCTTC
15	TRBV6-1	many	-	TRBJ2-3	CASSRTSMNTDTQYF	TGTGCCAGCAGTCGCACTTCGATGAACACAGATACGCAGTATTTT
12	TRBV11-3	many	-	TRBJ2-3	CASRQGRDTQYF	TGTGCCAGCAGGCAGGGGAGGGATACGCAGTATTTT
12	TRBV29-1	many	-	TRBJ1-2	CSVAEGSYGYTF	TGCAGCGTTGCCGAGGGCTCGTATGGCTACACCTTC
13	TRBV12-3/TRBV12-4	many	-	TRBJ1-1	CAISASGNTEAFF	TGTGCCATTTCGGCTTCGGGGAACACTGAAGCTTTCTTT
14	TRBV29-1	many	TRBD2	TRBJ2-3	CSVAPGGGTDTQYF	TGCAGCGTTGCTCCGGGAGGTGGCACAGATACGCAGTATTTT
13	TRBV7-2	many	-	TRBJ1-3	CASSNRAGNTIYF	TGTGCCAGCAGTAACAGGGCTGGAAACACCATATATTTT
16	TRBV20-1	many	TRBD2	TRBJ2-1	CSARDPSGDSYNEQFF	TGCAGTGCTAGAGACCCTAGCGGCGACTCCTACAATGAGCAGTTCTTC
14	TRBV7-2	many	TRBD2	TRBJ2-5	CASSLGGTRETQYF	TGTGCCAGCAGCTTAGGTGGGACTAGGGAGACCCAGTACTTC
14	TRBV11-2	-	-	TRBJ2-5	CASSPPRNQETQYF	TGTGCCAGCAGCCCCCCCAGAAACCAAGAGACCCAGTACTTC
16	TRBV7-2	many	TRBD2	TRBJ2-3	CASSSTGTSVPHTQYF	TGTGCCAGCAGCTCCACCGGGACTAGCGTTCCGCATACGCAGTATTTT
14	TRBV18	many	-	TRBJ1-6	CASSPGTENSPLHF	TGTGCCAGCTCACCAGGGACGGAGAATTCACCCCTCCACTTT
12	TRBV12-3/TRBV12-4	many	-	TRBJ2-1	CASSRTGLRQFF	TGTGCCAGCAGTCGTACGGGCCTGAGACAGTTCTTC
15	TRBV12-3/TRBV12-4	many	TRBD2	TRBJ2-4	CASSFGAGGPDIQYF	TGTGCCAGCAGTTTCGGGGCGGGAGGGCCAGACATTCAGTACTTC
13	TRBV12-3/TRBV12-4	-	-	TRBJ2-2	CASCPLRGGELFF	TGTGCCAGCTGCCCTTTACGAGGCGGGGAGCTGTTTTTT
15	TRBV6-1	-	-	TRBJ1-3	CASSPPRSSGNTIYF	TGTGCCAGCAGTCCCCCCCGGAGCTCTGGAAACACCATATATTTT
12	TRBV29-1	few	-	TRBJ1-1	CSVEDQVRVAFF	TGCAGCGTTGAAGATCAGGTTAGGGTTGCTTTCTTT
16	TRBV5-1	many	TRBD2	TRBJ2-1	CASSELAGRGHNEQFF	TGCGCCAGCAGCGAACTAGCGGGAAGGGGACACAATGAGCAGTTCTTC
15	TRBV4-2	many	-	TRBJ1-5	CASSPSQLSNQPQHF	TGTGCCAGCAGCCCGTCGCAGCTTAGCAATCAGCCCCAGCATTTT
15	TRBV3-1	many	TRBD2	TRBJ2-5	CASTTTSGTRETQYF	TGTGCCAGCACCACTACTAGCGGGACTCGGGAGACCCAGTACTTC
14	TRBV5-1	many	-	TRBJ2-5	CASSLRKSQETQYF	TGCGCCAGCAGCTTGAGGAAGAGCCAAGAGACCCAGTACTTC
18	TRBV11-1	few	-	TRBJ2-4	CASSPGSGTPVAKNIQYF	TGTGCCAGCAGCCCCGGATCCGGGACACCAGTAGCCAAAAACATTCAGTACTTC
12	TRBV27	many	-	TRBJ2-7	CASSFVRGPQYF	TGTGCCAGCAGTTTTGTCAGGGGACCCCAGTACTTC
14	TRBV12-3/TRBV12-4	many	-	TRBJ1-2	CASSTGRGEYGYTF	TGTGCCAGCAGTACCGGACGGGGAGAATATGGCTACACCTTC
16	TRBV9	-	-	TRBJ2-2	CASSASDLGNTGELFF	TGTGCCAGCAGCGCCTCGGATCTGGGGAACACCGGGGAGCTGTTTTTT